A single T cell receptor beta chain is shown here with its context. Its target is not known. This sample was taken from a study of Tregs in tolerant kidney transplant recipients. Notes on the study in general: Expanding Tregs on activated donor B cells appeared to best identify donor-specific TCRbeta clones.

V was cut by 6 bases and J by 10 bases, with 19 bases left in between. CDR1 WNHNN and CDR2 SYGVQD come from the germline V gene (reference sequence). The CDR3 is 15 amino acids. Sequencing used immunoSEQ multiplex PCR; TCRdb keeps in-frame clones, though not all of them. Of roughly 250,000 clones listed, about 80% are singletons. This sequence was found in a human donor in good health. Sequencing was carried out using CD4+ T cells from blood. The chain couples TRBV10-1 to TRBJ1-6; D possibly corresponds to TRBD1 (5 bases). This chain's CDR3 is CASSRDPGPDSPLHF. Here the CDR3 DNA reads TGCGCCAGCAGCCGCGACCCAGGGCCCGACTCACCCCTCCACTTT.